This T cell receptor (beta chain) comes out of a study of T cell responses to AZD1222 COVID-19 vaccine. Germline V gene data show CDR1 as SGHNT and CDR2 as YYREEE (reference sequence). The CDR3 length is 14 residues. V lost 0 bases to trimming and J lost 8 bases, with 14 bases between them. Data came from immunoSEQ multiplex PCR; TCRdb stores just in-frame clones and leaves some out. The sample has some 170,000 clones, 90% to 95% seen once. The chain couples TRBV5-4 to TRBJ1-2, with D possibly being TRBD1 (6 bases). This TCR was recovered from an adult who received the AZD1222 COVID-19 vaccine. Specimen: peripheral blood, collected 28 days after the second AZD1222 dose. CDR3 coding DNA: TGTGCCAGCAGCTTGGTATCACCGCAGGGGGGCTACACCTTC. Its protein is CASSLVSPQGGYTF.